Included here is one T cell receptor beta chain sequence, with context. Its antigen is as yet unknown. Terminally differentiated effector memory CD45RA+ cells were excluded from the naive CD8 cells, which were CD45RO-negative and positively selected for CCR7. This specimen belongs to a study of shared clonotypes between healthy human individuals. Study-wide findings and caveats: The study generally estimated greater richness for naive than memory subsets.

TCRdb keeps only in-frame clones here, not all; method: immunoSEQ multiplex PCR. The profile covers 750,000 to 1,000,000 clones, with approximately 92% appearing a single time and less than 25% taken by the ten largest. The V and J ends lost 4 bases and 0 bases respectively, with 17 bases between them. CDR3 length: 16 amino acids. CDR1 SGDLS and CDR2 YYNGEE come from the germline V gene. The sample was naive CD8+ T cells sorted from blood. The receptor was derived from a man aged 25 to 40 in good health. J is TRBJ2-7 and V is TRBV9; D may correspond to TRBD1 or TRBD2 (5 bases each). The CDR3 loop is CASSPTRGVASYEQYF. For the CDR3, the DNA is TGTGCCAGCAGCCCGACGAGGGGAGTCGCCTCCTACGAGCAGTACTTC. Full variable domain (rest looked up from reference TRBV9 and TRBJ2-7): DSGVTQTPKHLITATGQRVTLRCSPRSGDLSVYWYQQSLDQGLQFLIQYYNGEERAKGNILERFSAQQFPDLHSELNLSSLELGDSALYFCASSPTRGVASYEQYFGPGTRLTVT.